This record covers a single TCR beta chain. This record belongs to a study of shared clonotypes between healthy human individuals. Study summary: Ranging from 18 to 49 in age, donors were two women and three men.

TCRdb's table, derived via immunoSEQ multiplex PCR, lists solely in-frame clones and lacks some. The sample carries 2 million or so clones, about 95% recorded once. Source material: naive CD4+ T cells sorted from blood. Subset indicated: CD45RA+ positively selected. This sequence was found in a man aged 18 to 29 in good health.

The CDR3 sequence: CASSEAGLAQETQYF. Here the CDR3 DNA reads TGTGCCAGCAGTGAGGCGGGACTAGCACAAGAGACCCAGTACTTC. This chain links TRBV25-1 with TRBJ2-5; 9 positions match TRBD2. The length of the CDR3 is 15 residues. Trimming removed 3 bases from V and 2 bases from J; junction bases left unmatched: 4. Germline V gene sequence: CDR1 MGHDK, CDR2 SYGVNS.